Following are 19 T cell receptor beta chains from one sample sequenced in a study of shared clonotypes between healthy human individuals. Terminally differentiated effector memory CD45RA+ cells were excluded by CCR7 positive selection of CD45RO-negative cells. Generated by immunoSEQ multiplex PCR, the TCRdb table keeps only in-frame clones and is missing some. This sample yields millions of clones, of which roughly 91% are seen a single time; 1.5% to 2% belongs to the top ten. Specimen: naive CD8+ T cells from PBMCs. These receptors were taken from a young man in good health. Some clones in this sample may be carry-over from other donors' samples.

DNA of the CDR3: TGTGCCAGCAGTTTAGGGGGGAAGTACGAGCAGTACTTC. This sequence encodes CASSLGGKYEQYF. This chain uses TRBV27 with TRBJ2-7; a weak D match, TRBD2 (6 bases). The CDR3 has 13 residues. Germline CDR1 reads MNHEY; CDR2 reads SMNVEV (reference sequence). Trimming shortened V by 2 bases and J by 4 bases, and 9 bases separated the two germline ends.

A remark on this clone: Other nucleotide sequences from this sample produce the same CDR3. V is TRBV7-9 and J is TRBJ1-2; TRBD1 matches 10 bases. The CDR3 extends over 15 amino acids. Germline V CDR1 and CDR2: SEHNR, FQNEAQ (reference sequence). V shed 5 bases, J shed 2 bases, and the junction held 5 bases outside the gene matches. In DNA form, the CDR3 reads TGTGCCAGCAGCCTAGGGACAGGGGCAAACTATGGCTACACCTTC. It codes for CASSLGTGANYGYTF.

This chain connects TRBV19 to TRBJ2-7, with a tentative D call TRBD2 (6 bases). The germline gives CDR1 LNHDA, CDR2 SQIVND (reference sequence). Trimming took 3 bases from V and 5 from J, leaving 11 bases between them. This CDR3 contains 13 residues. CDR3 loop: CASSIREMHEQYF. CDR3 nucleotides: TGTGCCAGTAGTATTCGGGAGATGCACGAGCAGTACTTC.

Here the CDR3 DNA reads TGTGCCAGCAGTGAACGGGACAGGGACTACGAGCAGTACTTC. It codes for CASSERDRDYEQYF. The chain has TRBV6-1 and TRBJ2-5; 9 nucleotides align to TRBD1. Near its end, the DNA agrees better with TRBJ2-7, so the J call may be wrong. The CDR3 sequence is 14 residues long. The germline CDR1 and CDR2 sequences are MNHNS and SASEGT.

The gene calls are TRBV4-3 and TRBJ2-3; 10 bases are a match to TRBD2. This CDR3 spans 16 amino acids. CDR1 LGHNA and CDR2 YSLEER come from the germline V gene. V shed 4 bases and J 2 bases; nucleotides not matched to a gene: 6. CDR3 bases: TGCGCCAGCAGCCCCAGACTAGCGGGTTTCACAGATACGCAGTATTTT. It encodes CASSPRLAGFTDTQYF.

This chain connects TRBV2 to TRBJ2-3; 10 nucleotides align to TRBD1. V gave up 4 bases and J gave up 3 bases; unmatched junction bases: 1. This CDR3 comprises 14 residues. Germline-derived CDR1 and CDR2 are SNHLY and FYNNEI. DNA of the CDR3: TGTGCCAGCAGTGGGGACAGGGGAACAGATACGCAGTATTTT. Translating gives CASSGDRGTDTQYF.

V is TRBV30 and J is TRBJ1-2, with D unresolved. Trimming left V 1 base short and J 2 bases short, with 5 bases between. Germline values: CDR1 GTSNPN, CDR2 SVGIG (reference sequence). This CDR3 is built from 12 residues. The CDR3 DNA follows: TGTGCCTGGAGTGCCCTAAACTATGGCTACACCTTC. Residues: CAWSALNYGYTF.

To note about this clone: Other nucleotide sequences from this sample produce the same CDR3. This sequence joins TRBV5-1 and TRBJ1-2, with 7 bases that match TRBD1. Unmatched junction bases numbered 3, after V lost 2 bases and J lost 5 bases. The germline V gene encodes CDR1 SGHRS and CDR2 YFSETQ. The CDR3 runs 13 residues. The CDR3 DNA is TGCGCCAGCAGCTTAGGGACAGATTATGGCTACACCTTC. Its translation: CASSLGTDYGYTF.

The V gene is TRBV7-9, the J gene TRBJ2-7; D remains unclear. From germline, CDR1 is SEHNR and CDR2 FQNEAQ (reference sequence). Trimming left V 5 bases short and J 6 bases short, with 17 bases between. This CDR3 has 14 residues. CDR3 DNA sequence: TGTGCCAGCAGCCCCAATCTCCCCTTCCCCGAGCAGTACTTC. Its translation: CASSPNLPFPEQYF.

This clone was picked up one time. In DNA, the CDR3 is TGTGCCAGCAGCGTAGCTACTGGACTAGCGGGACTTGAGCAGTTCTTC. Protein product: CASSVATGLAGLEQFF. The chain recombines TRBV9 with TRBJ2-1, with 12 bases lining up with TRBD2. With 0 bases clipped from V and 9 bases from J, the junction kept 7 bases outside the gene matches. This CDR3 comprises 16 residues. Per the germline V gene, CDR1 is SGDLS and CDR2 is YYNGEE.

The chain links TRBV7-9 to TRBJ1-4; D is ambiguous. CDR3 size: 13 residues. V was cut by 11 bases and J by 5 bases, with 15 bases left in between. The germline V gene encodes CDR1 SEHNR and CDR2 FQNEAQ (reference sequence). The DNA for the CDR3 is TGTGCCCTCACGAATACGGTGAATGAAAAACTGTTTTTT. Amino acids: CALTNTVNEKLFF.

In this sample, this clone turned up once. J is TRBJ2-7 and V is TRBV27, with 10 bases aligning to TRBD1. CDR3 length: 17 residues. Per the germline V gene, CDR1 is MNHEY and CDR2 is SMNVEV (reference sequence). Trimming removed 5 bases from V and 2 bases from J; junction bases left unmatched: 12. CDR3 DNA sequence: TGTGCCAGCAGTCCCGGGACAGGGGTTCCTAGACCCTACGAGCAGTACTTC. This sequence encodes CASSPGTGVPRPYEQYF.

This chain uses TRBV9 with TRBJ1-1; D unclear. Germline V gene data show CDR1 as SGDLS and CDR2 as YYNGEE. CDR3 length: 14 amino acids. V gave up 6 bases and J gave up 0 bases, with 12 bases separating them. CDR3 sequence (DNA): TGTGCCAGCACCTCCAGCCTCTTGAACACTGAAGCTTTCTTT. It yields the protein CASTSSLLNTEAFF.

The chain joins TRBV5-1 to TRBJ1-4; D gene uncertain. The CDR3 has 14 amino acids. The germline V and J ends were trimmed by 3 bases and 5 bases, with 11 bases remaining between them. CDR1 SGHRS and CDR2 YFSETQ come from the germline V gene. CDR3 region: CASSSDGVNEKLFF. DNA for the CDR3: TGCGCCAGCAGCTCGGACGGGGTAAATGAAAAACTGTTTTTT.

The rearrangement uses TRBV19 and TRBJ2-3; D remains ambiguous. The germline V gene has CDR1 LNHDA and CDR2 SQIVND (reference sequence). The CDR3 runs 13 residues. V gave up 2 bases and J gave up 4 bases, with 7 bases separating them. DNA of the CDR3: TGTGCCAGTAGTATAACGGCGGCAGATACGCAGTATTTT. Amino acids: CASSITAADTQYF.

The V gene is TRBV4-1, the J gene TRBJ1-1; 9 positions agree with TRBD1. Per germline, CDR1 MGHRA and CDR2 YSYEKL. The CDR3 runs to 17 residues. Germline trimming cut 3 bases from V and 0 bases from J; bases unmatched to any gene: 8. CDR3 region: CASSQATGGLLNTEAFF. CDR3 coding DNA: TGCGCCAGCAGCCAGGCTACAGGGGGCCTATTGAACACTGAAGCTTTCTTT.

The chain couples TRBV13 to TRBJ2-1; 9 nucleotides agree with TRBD1. The CDR3 has 15 amino acids. V lost 4 bases to trimming and J lost 4 bases; unmatched junction nucleotides: 5. Germline CDR1 PRHDT, CDR2 FYEKMQ (reference sequence). For the CDR3, the DNA is TGTGCCAGCAGCTACACAGGGGGCAGGTACAATGAGCAGTTCTTC. Its protein is CASSYTGGRYNEQFF.

V is TRBV27 and J is TRBJ2-3; a possible D gene is TRBD2 (5 bases). V was trimmed by 2 bases and J by 4 bases, leaving 13 bases between them. The germline gives CDR1 MNHEY, CDR2 SMNVEV (reference sequence). The CDR3 sequence is 15 residues long. The CDR3 is CASSLLPASSDTQYF. CDR3 DNA sequence: TGTGCCAGCAGTTTACTACCTGCTAGCTCAGATACGCAGTATTTT.

The chain combines TRBV9 with TRBJ2-1, with a tentative D call TRBD1 (5 bases). CDR3 size: 12 residues. The V gene's germline CDR1 is SGDLS and CDR2 YYNGEE. V lost 5 bases and J lost 7, with 10 bases in between. In DNA form, the CDR3 reads TGTGCCAGCAGTCCAGGGAAGAATGAGCAGTTCTTC. This codes for CASSPGKNEQFF.